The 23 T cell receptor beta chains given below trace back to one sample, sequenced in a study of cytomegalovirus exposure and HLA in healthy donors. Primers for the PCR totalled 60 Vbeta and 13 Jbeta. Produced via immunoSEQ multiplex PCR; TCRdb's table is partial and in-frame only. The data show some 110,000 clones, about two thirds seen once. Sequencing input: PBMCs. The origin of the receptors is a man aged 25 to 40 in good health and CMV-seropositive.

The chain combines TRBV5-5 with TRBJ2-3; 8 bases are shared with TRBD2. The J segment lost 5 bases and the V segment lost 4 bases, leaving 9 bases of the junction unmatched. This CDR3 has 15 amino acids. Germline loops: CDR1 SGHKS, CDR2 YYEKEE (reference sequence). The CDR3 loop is CASSRDSGGRDTQYF. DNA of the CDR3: TGTGCCAGCAGCCGAGACTCGGGGGGGAGAGATACGCAGTATTTT.

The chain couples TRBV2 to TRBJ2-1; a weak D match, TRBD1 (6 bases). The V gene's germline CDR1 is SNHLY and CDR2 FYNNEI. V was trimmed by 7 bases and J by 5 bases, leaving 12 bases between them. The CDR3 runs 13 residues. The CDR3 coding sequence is TGTGCCAGCACCGGGAACAGGGACAATGAGCAGTTCTTC. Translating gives CASTGNRDNEQFF.

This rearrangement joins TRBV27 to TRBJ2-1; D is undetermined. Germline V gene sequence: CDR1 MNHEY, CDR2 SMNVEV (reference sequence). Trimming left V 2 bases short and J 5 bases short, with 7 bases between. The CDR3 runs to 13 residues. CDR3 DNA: TGTGCCAGCAGTTTAACTACTAACAATGAGCAGTTCTTC. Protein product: CASSLTTNNEQFF.

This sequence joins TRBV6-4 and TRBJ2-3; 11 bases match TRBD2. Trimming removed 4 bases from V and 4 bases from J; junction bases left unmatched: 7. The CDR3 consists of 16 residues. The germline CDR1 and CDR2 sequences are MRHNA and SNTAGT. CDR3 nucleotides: TGTGCCAGCAGTGCACTAGCGGGAGTTCAAGCAGATACGCAGTATTTT. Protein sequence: CASSALAGVQADTQYF.

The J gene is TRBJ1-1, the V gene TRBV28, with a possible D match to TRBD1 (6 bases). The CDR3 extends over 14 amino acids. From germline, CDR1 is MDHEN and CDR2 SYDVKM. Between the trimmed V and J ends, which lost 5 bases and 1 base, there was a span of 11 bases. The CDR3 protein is CASSIIQGNTEAFF. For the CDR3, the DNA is TGTGCCAGCAGTATCATACAGGGGAACACTGAAGCTTTCTTT.

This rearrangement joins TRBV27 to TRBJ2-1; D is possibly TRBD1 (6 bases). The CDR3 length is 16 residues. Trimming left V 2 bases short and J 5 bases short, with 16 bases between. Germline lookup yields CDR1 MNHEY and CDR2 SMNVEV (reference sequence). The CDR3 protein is CASSLRAAGVNNEQFF. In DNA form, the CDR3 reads TGTGCCAGCAGTTTACGGGCCGCAGGGGTTAACAATGAGCAGTTCTTC.

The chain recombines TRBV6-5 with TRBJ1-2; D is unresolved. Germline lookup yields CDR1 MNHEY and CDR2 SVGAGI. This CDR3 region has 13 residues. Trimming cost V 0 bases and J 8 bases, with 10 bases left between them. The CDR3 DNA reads TGTGCCAGCAGTTACTCAGGAAGAGGGGGCTACACCTTC. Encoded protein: CASSYSGRGGYTF.

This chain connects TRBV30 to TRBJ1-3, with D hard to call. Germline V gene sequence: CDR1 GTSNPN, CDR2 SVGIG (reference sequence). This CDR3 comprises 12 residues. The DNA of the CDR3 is TGTGCGCTGACAAAAGCTGGAAACACCATATATTTT. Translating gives CALTKAGNTIYF.

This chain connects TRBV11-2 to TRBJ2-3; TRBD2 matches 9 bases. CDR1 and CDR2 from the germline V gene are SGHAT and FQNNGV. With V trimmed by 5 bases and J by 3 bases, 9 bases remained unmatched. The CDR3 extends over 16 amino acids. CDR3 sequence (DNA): TGTGCCAGCAGCCCCACCCCCCTAGCGGGGACAGATACGCAGTATTTT. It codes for CASSPTPLAGTDTQYF. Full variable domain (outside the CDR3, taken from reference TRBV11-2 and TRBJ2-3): EAGVAQSPRYKIIEKRQSVAFWCNPISGHATLYWYQQILGQGPKLLIQFQNNGVVDDSQLPKDRFSAERLKGVDSTLKIQPAKLEDSAVYLCASSPTPLAGTDTQYFGPGTRLTVL.

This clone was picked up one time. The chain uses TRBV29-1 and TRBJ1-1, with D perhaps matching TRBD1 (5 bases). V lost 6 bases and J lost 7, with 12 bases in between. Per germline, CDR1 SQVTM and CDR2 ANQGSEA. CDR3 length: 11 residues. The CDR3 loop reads CSVAMGGEAFF. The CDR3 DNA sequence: TGCAGCGTCGCGATGGGGGGTGAAGCTTTCTTT. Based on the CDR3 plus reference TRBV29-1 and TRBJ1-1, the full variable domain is SAVISQKPSRDICQRGTSLTIQCQVDSQVTMMFWYRQQPGQSLTLIATANQGSEATYESGFVIDKFPISRPNLTFSTLTVSNMSPEDSSIYLCSVAMGGEAFFGQGTRLTVV.

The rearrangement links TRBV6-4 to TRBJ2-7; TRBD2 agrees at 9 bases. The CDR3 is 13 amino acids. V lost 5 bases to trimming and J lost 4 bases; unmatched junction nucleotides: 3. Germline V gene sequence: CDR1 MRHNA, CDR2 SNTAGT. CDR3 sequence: CASSRGRAYEQYV. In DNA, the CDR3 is TGTGCCAGCAGTCGCGGGAGGGCTTACGAGCAGTACGTC.

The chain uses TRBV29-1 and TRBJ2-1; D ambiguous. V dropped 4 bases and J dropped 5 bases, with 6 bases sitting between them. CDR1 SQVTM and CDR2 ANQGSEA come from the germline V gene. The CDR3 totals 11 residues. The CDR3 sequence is CSVVDNNEQFF. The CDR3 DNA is TGCAGCGTTGTAGATAACAATGAGCAGTTCTTC.

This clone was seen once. CDR3 coding DNA: TGTGCCAGCAGCGCCGCGGATCGGGGGGGCAAGCATGAGCAGTTCTTC. Its protein product is CASSAADRGGKHEQFF. This chain joins TRBV7-9 and TRBJ2-1, with 8 bases matching TRBD2. The length of the CDR3 is 16 residues. Trimming at V came to 5 bases and at J to 8 bases, leaving 14 bases not matched to a gene. CDR1 SEHNR and CDR2 FQNEAQ come from the germline V gene (reference sequence).

For the CDR3, the DNA is TGTGCCAGCTCACCACCGCACAGATTAAGAGTTAACGAGCAGTACTTC. It translates to CASSPPHRLRVNEQYF. The genes are TRBV18 and TRBJ2-7, with no clear D. Germline loops: CDR1 KGHSH, CDR2 LQKENI. Trimming took off 0 bases at V and 5 bases at J, with 17 bases between the two ends. This CDR3 is 16 amino acids long.

CDR3 loop: CASSLGLAGRTSYNEQFF. CDR3 DNA sequence: TGTGCCAGCAGCTTGGGACTAGCGGGTCGGACTTCATACAATGAGCAGTTCTTC. V gene TRBV5-8 combines with J gene TRBJ2-1, with 10 bases lining up with TRBD2. The CDR3 runs 18 residues. Germline-derived CDR1 and CDR2 are SGHTS and YDEGEE. The J segment lost 4 bases and the V segment lost 0 bases, leaving 10 bases of the junction unmatched.

This CDR3 is CASSDPRTGGHSSYGYTF. In DNA form, the CDR3 reads TGTGCCAGCAGCGACCCCCGGACAGGGGGACATTCTTCTTATGGCTACACCTTC. The chain employs TRBV9 and TRBJ1-2, with TRBD1 identical over 10 bases. CDR1 and CDR2 from the germline V gene are SGDLS and YYNGEE. With 3 bases clipped from V and 5 bases from J, the junction kept 16 bases outside the gene matches. This CDR3 comprises 18 residues.

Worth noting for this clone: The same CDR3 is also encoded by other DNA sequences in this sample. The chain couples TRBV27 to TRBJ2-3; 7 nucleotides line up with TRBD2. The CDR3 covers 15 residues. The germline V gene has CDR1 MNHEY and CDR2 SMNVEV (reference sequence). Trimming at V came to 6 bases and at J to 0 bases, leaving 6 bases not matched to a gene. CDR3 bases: TGTGCCAGCAGCTTGAGCGGGGCTAGCACAGATACGCAGTATTTT. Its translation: CASSLSGASTDTQYF.

The CDR3 region is CASSPSRADTQYF. The CDR3 region has the DNA TGTGCCAGCAGTCCGTCACGGGCAGATACGCAGTATTTT. V usage is TRBV2 and J usage is TRBJ2-3; D gene ambiguous. The CDR3 is 13 residues long. The ends were cut back, 5 bases at V and 4 bases at J, with 10 bases in the middle. Per germline, CDR1 SNHLY and CDR2 FYNNEI. Full variable domain (outside the CDR3, taken from reference TRBV2 and TRBJ2-3): EPEVTQTPSHQVTQMGQEVILRCVPISNHLYFYWYRQILGQKVEFLVSFYNNEISEKSEIFDDQFSVERPDGSNFTLKIRSTKLEDSAMYFCASSPSRADTQYFGPGTRLTVL.

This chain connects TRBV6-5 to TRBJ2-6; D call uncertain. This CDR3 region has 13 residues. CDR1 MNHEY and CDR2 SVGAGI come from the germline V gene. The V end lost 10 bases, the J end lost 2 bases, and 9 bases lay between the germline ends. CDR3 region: CATYSPGANVLTF. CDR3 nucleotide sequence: TGTGCCACCTATTCCCCTGGGGCCAACGTCCTGACTTTC.

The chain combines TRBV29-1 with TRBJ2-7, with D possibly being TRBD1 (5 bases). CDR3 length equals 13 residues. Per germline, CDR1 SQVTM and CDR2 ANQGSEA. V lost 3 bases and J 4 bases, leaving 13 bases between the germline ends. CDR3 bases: TGCAGCGTTGATTGGGGCGCCGGGTACGAGCAGTACTTC. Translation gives CSVDWGAGYEQYF.

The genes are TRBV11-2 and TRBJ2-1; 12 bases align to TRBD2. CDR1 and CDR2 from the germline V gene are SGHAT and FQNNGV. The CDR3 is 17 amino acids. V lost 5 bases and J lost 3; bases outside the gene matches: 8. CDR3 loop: CASSILTSGRYYNEQFF. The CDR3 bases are TGTGCCAGCAGCATCCTGACTAGCGGGAGATACTACAATGAGCAGTTCTTC.

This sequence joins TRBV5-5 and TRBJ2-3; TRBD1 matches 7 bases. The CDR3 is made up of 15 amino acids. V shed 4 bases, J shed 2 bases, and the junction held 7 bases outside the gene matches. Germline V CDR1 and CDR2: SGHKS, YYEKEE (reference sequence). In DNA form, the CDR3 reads TGTGCCAGCAGCCCGGGACAGCCGTTCACAGATACGCAGTATTTT. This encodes CASSPGQPFTDTQYF.

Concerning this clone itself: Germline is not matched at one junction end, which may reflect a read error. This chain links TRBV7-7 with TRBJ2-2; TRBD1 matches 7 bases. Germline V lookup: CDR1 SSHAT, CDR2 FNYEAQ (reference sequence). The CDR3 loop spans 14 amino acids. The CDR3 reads CASSRDRDIGELFF. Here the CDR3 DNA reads TGTGCTAGCAGCCGCGACAGGGATATCGGGGAGCTGTTTTTT.